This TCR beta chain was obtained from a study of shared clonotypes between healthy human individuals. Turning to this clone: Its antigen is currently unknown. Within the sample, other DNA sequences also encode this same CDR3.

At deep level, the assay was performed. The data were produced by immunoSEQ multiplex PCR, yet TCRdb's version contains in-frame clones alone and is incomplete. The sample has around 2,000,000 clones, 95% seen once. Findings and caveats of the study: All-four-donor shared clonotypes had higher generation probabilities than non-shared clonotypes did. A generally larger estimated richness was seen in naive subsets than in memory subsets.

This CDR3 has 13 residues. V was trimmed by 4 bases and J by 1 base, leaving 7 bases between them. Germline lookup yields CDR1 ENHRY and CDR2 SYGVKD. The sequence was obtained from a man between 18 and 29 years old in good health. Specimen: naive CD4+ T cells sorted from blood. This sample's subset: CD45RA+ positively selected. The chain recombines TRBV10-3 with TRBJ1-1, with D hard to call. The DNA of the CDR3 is TGTGCCATCAGTGGGACGGAGAACACTGAAGCTTTCTTT. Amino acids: CAISGTENTEAFF.